The present T cell receptor (beta chain) was sequenced within a study of T cells in tuberculosis. Study-wide context: The T cells targeted glucose monomycolate, a mycobacterial lipid, via CD1B. Study-wide results and caveats: The stringent gate may have excluded weak CD1B-GMM tetramer binders.

Sequencing was performed with immunoSEQ multiplex PCR; in TCRdb, only in-frame clones are kept and a portion is missing. The table shows 85,000 to 90,000 clones, with roughly 90% occurring only once. The V end lost 3 bases, the J end lost 10 bases, and 22 bases lay between the germline ends. The CDR3 consists of 15 residues. Only one count was recorded for this clone. After thawing and overnight rest, PBMC were stained with GMM-loaded CD1B tetramer, viability dye and anti-CD3 for sorting. The lipid loaded on the CD1B tetramers was C32 glucose monomycolate from Rhodococcus equi. CD14-expressing monocytes were removed from PBMC before cryopreservation and sorting. Approximately 100,000 tetramer-negative cells were sorted from each donor.

The sequenced material came from CD1b-GMM tetramer-negative cells sorted from PBMCs. The chain couples TRBV23-1 to TRBJ2-7, with D uncertain. TRBV23-1 is identified as an open reading frame with a role that is uncertain. This receptor was identified in an adult woman with latent tuberculosis. The CDR3 region has the DNA TGCGCCAGCAGTCAGCCGTCTCTGGGCCTTATTTACCAGTACGTC. Its protein is CASSQPSLGLIYQYV.